The clone carrying this T cell receptor beta chain was counted once. The data originate from a study of blood T cell repertoires in COVID-19. Study-wide background: The United States, Italy and Spain provided the acute and convalescent COVID-19 samples. In each case, the material was cDNA or gDNA derived from T cells, B-cell-depleted T cells, or PBMCs.

Original handling: From reference gene primer amplification, estimates of nucleated cell counts were derived. Data came from immunoSEQ multiplex PCR; TCRdb stores just in-frame clones and leaves some out. That table is the source of V, J and clone size, and D and trimming were worked out from the DNA. The sample has some 250,000 clones, 88% seen once. Germline V lookup: CDR1 SGDLS, CDR2 YYNGEE. V shed 0 bases and J shed 2 bases, with 12 bases lying between them. The length of the CDR3 is 16 residues. Sequencing input: peripheral blood. The origin of this receptor is a woman under 40 with acute or convalescent COVID-19. This chain uses TRBV9 with TRBJ2-1, with a possible D match to TRBD1 (6 bases). The DNA for the CDR3 is TGTGCCAGCAGCGTAGGACACAGGGATGCCTACAATGAGCAGTTCTTC. This translates into CASSVGHRDAYNEQFF. The full variable domain, rest sourced from reference TRBV9 and TRBJ2-1, is DSGVTQTPKHLITATGQRVTLRCSPRSGDLSVYWYQQSLDQGLQFLIQYYNGEERAKGNILERFSAQQFPDLHSELNLSSLELGDSALYFCASSVGHRDAYNEQFFGPGTRLTVL.